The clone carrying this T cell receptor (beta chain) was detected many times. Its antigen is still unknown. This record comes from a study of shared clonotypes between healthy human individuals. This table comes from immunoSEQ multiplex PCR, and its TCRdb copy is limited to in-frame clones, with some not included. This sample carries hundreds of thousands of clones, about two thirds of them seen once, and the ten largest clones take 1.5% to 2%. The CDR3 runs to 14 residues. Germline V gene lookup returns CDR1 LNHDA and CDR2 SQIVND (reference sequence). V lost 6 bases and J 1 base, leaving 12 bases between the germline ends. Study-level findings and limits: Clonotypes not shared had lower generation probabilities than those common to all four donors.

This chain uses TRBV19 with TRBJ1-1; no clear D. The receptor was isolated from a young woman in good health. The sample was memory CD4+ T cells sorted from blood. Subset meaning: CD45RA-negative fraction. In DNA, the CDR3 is TGTGCCAGTAGCAACGGACGGACGAACACTGAAGCTTTCTTT. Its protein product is CASSNGRTNTEAFF.